This T cell receptor (beta chain) was sequenced during a study of shared clonotypes between healthy human individuals. Study-level findings and limits: Relative to clonotypes present in all four donors, those not shared had lower generation probabilities. Rarefaction curves obtained for sorted subsets showed sequencing incomplete despite large depth.

In germline, CDR1 is SGHNT, CDR2 YENEEA. The CDR3 totals 14 residues. V was clipped by 5 bases and J by 3 bases, with 12 bases between them. Naive CD8 cells comprised CD45RO-negative, CCR7-positively selected cells, excluding terminally differentiated effector memory CD45RA+ cells. The donor population consisted of healthy HIV-negative adults with no recent acute infections or vaccinations. Points on this clone: Its specificity is unknown.

Measured with immunoSEQ multiplex PCR; TCRdb has only the in-frame clones, and not every one. The data hold about 2 million clones, with roughly 95% observed a single time. Sequencing input: naive CD8+ T cells sorted from blood. The sequence came from a man between 18 and 35 years old in good health. J is TRBJ2-3 and V is TRBV11-3, with D tentatively TRBD1 or TRBD2 (6 bases each). Here the CDR3 reads CASSASGATDTQYF. CDR3 DNA: TGTGCCAGCAGCGCCTCGGGGGCAACAGATACGCAGTATTTT.